This is a list of T cell receptor beta chains from one sample in a study of a mutant IDH1 vaccine in newly diagnosed glioma. Libraries were prepared by immunoSEQ multiplex PCR; TCRdb keeps only in-frame clonotypes and omits some of them. This table holds tens of thousands of clones, about 83% found once. For these receptors, no antigen is known. The sequencing used PBMCs, collected from a glioma patient whose treatment included an IDH1 peptide vaccine. These receptors were obtained from a woman between 50 and 59 years old with glioma. The CDR3 runs from the conserved cysteine through the conserved F or W. Fields, in order: J gene, D gene, V gene, clone size, CDR3 protein, CDR3 DNA. A D gene is named only where the DNA matches it firmly. Rows may omit the clone size; those that give it use once, few, many or a size class.

J: TRBJ1-4; D: TRBD1; V: TRBV9; size: NA; CDR3: CASSVGTTGGEKLFF; DNA: TGTGCCAGCAGCGTAGGTACGACAGGGGGCGAAAAACTGTTTTTT
J: TRBJ2-7; D: NA; V: TRBV9; size: NA; CDR3: CASSPRPMVEQYF; DNA: TGTGCCAGCAGCCCCCGACCTATGGTCGAGCAGTACTTC
J: TRBJ2-7; D: NA; V: TRBV5-1; size: NA; CDR3: CASSLEVFSYEQYF; DNA: TGCGCCAGCAGCTTGGAGGTCTTCTCCTACGAGCAGTACTTC
J: TRBJ1-2; D: NA; V: TRBV5-1; size: NA; CDR3: CASSGESNYGYTF; DNA: TGCGCCAGCAGCGGGGAGAGTAACTATGGCTACACCTTC
J: TRBJ1-5; D: NA; V: TRBV5-1; size: NA; CDR3: CASSLEGIGQPQHF; DNA: TGCGCCAGCAGCTTGGAGGGGATCGGTCAGCCCCAGCATTTT
J: TRBJ1-6; D: NA; V: TRBV21-1; size: NA; CDR3: CASSKRVSPFGSPLHF; DNA: TGTGCCAGCAGCAAACGCGTCTCCCCTTTTGGTTCACCCCTCCACTTT
J: TRBJ2-5; D: NA; V: TRBV20-1; size: NA; CDR3: CSATLETQYF; DNA: TGCAGTGCTACGCTGGAGACCCAGTACTTC
J: TRBJ2-2; D: NA; V: TRBV4-1; size: NA; CDR3: CASSRGTGNTGELFF; DNA: TGCGCCAGCAGCCGAGGGACGGGGAACACCGGGGAGCTGTTTTTT
J: TRBJ2-2; D: NA; V: TRBV5-1; size: once; CDR3: CASSLDGGELFF; DNA: TGCGCCAGCAGCTTGGATGGCGGGGAGCTGTTTTTT
J: TRBJ2-1; D: TRBD2; V: TRBV4-1; size: NA; CDR3: CASSLMSRGAGEQFF; DNA: TGCGCCAGCAGCCTAATGTCGCGGGGGGCGGGCGAGCAGTTCTTC
J: TRBJ1-1; D: NA; V: TRBV19; size: NA; CDR3: CASSIDDRGAQGRTEAFF; DNA: TGTGCCAGTAGTATAGATGATCGGGGGGCGCAGGGACGCACTGAAGCTTTCTTT
J: TRBJ2-6; D: NA; V: TRBV15; size: NA; CDR3: CATSAAGANVLTF; DNA: TGTGCCACCAGCGCGGCAGGGGCCAACGTCCTGACTTTC
J: TRBJ2-7; D: TRBD1; V: TRBV9; size: NA; CDR3: CASSLGQGTYEQYF; DNA: TGTGCCAGCAGCCTGGGACAGGGCACCTACGAGCAGTACTTC
J: TRBJ2-6; D: NA; V: TRBV19; size: NA; CDR3: CASSIRTSGANVLTF; DNA: TGTGCCAGTAGTATACGGACCTCTGGGGCCAACGTCCTGACTTTC
J: TRBJ1-5; D: NA; V: TRBV6-5; size: NA; CDR3: CASGEGGSNQPQHF; DNA: TGTGCCAGCGGTGAAGGGGGGAGCAATCAGCCCCAGCATTTT
J: TRBJ2-7; D: NA; V: TRBV18; size: NA; CDR3: CASRQADEQYF; DNA: TGTGCCAGCCGGCAGGCAGACGAGCAGTACTTC
J: TRBJ2-5; D: NA; V: TRBV11-2; size: NA; CDR3: CASSLWGPETQYF; DNA: TGTGCCAGCAGCTTGTGGGGCCCCGAGACCCAGTACTTC
J: TRBJ2-1; D: NA; V: TRBV5-1; size: NA; CDR3: CASSLTVRHNEQFF; DNA: TGCGCCAGCAGCTTGACCGTCCGACACAATGAGCAGTTCTTC
J: TRBJ1-4; D: NA; V: TRBV4-2; size: NA; CDR3: CASSQDKGDRRYF; DNA: TGTGCCAGCAGCCAAGATAAGGGGGACCGAAGGTATTTT
J: TRBJ2-5; D: NA; V: TRBV27; size: NA; CDR3: CASSSSGIETQYF; DNA: TGTGCCAGCAGTTCCTCTGGGATCGAGACCCAGTACTTC
J: TRBJ2-2; D: TRBD2; V: TRBV2; size: NA; CDR3: CASTSGGANGELFF; DNA: TGTGCCAGCACCAGCGGGGGGGCGAACGGGGAGCTGTTTTTT
J: TRBJ1-3; D: NA; V: TRBV11-2; size: NA; CDR3: CASSLEPGNTIYF; DNA: TGTGCCAGCAGCCTCGAGCCTGGAAACACCATATATTTT
J: TRBJ1-4; D: TRBD1; V: TRBV2; size: NA; CDR3: CASSTGQVNEKLFF; DNA: TGTGCCAGCAGCACGGGACAGGTTAATGAAAAACTGTTTTTT
J: TRBJ1-2; D: NA; V: TRBV5-1; size: NA; CDR3: CASSLRGTNYGYTF; DNA: TGCGCCAGCAGCTTGAGGGGCACGAACTATGGCTACACCTTC
J: TRBJ2-5; D: NA; V: TRBV9; size: NA; CDR3: CASSVVGGRKETQYF; DNA: TGTGCCAGCAGCGTGGTGGGGGGGCGTAAAGAGACCCAGTACTTC
J: TRBJ1-2; D: NA; V: TRBV30; size: NA; CDR3: CAWISVPKGNYGYTF; DNA: TGTGCCTGGATATCAGTCCCCAAGGGAAACTATGGCTACACCTTC
J: TRBJ2-3; D: TRBD2; V: TRBV5-6; size: NA; CDR3: CASSLASGGDTQYF; DNA: TGTGCCAGCAGCTTGGCTAGCGGGGGGGATACGCAGTATTTT
J: TRBJ1-1; D: NA; V: TRBV30; size: NA; CDR3: CAWSSRLGTEAFF; DNA: TGTGCCTGGAGTTCCAGGTTGGGCACTGAAGCTTTCTTT
J: TRBJ2-7; D: TRBD1; V: TRBV29-1; size: NA; CDR3: CSYLEGTGLYEQYF; DNA: TGCAGCTATCTGGAGGGGACAGGCCTTTACGAGCAGTACTTC
J: TRBJ2-7; D: TRBD1; V: TRBV7-9; size: NA; CDR3: CASSLGQGAGEQYF; DNA: TGTGCCAGCAGCTTAGGACAGGGGGCCGGCGAGCAGTACTTC
J: TRBJ2-1; D: TRBD2; V: TRBV27; size: NA; CDR3: CASSWVLAGGPSEQFF; DNA: TGTGCCAGCAGTTGGGTTTTGGCGGGGGGGCCGAGTGAGCAGTTCTTC
J: TRBJ1-1; D: NA; V: TRBV25-1; size: once; CDR3: CASSEQVNTEAFF; DNA: TGTGCCAGCAGTGAACAGGTGAACACTGAAGCTTTCTTT
J: TRBJ2-7; D: NA; V: TRBV29-1; size: NA; CDR3: CSVRLEGGSSYEQYF; DNA: TGCAGCGTTCGCTTAGAGGGGGGGAGCTCCTACGAGCAGTACTTC
J: TRBJ1-2; D: NA; V: TRBV6-1; size: NA; CDR3: CASRGGLGYGYTF; DNA: TGTGCCAGCAGAGGGGGTTTAGGCTATGGCTACACCTTC
J: TRBJ1-4; D: TRBD1; V: TRBV5-4; size: NA; CDR3: CASSLGGQGATNEKLFF; DNA: TGTGCCAGCAGCTTGGGCGGACAGGGAGCAACTAATGAAAAACTGTTTTTT